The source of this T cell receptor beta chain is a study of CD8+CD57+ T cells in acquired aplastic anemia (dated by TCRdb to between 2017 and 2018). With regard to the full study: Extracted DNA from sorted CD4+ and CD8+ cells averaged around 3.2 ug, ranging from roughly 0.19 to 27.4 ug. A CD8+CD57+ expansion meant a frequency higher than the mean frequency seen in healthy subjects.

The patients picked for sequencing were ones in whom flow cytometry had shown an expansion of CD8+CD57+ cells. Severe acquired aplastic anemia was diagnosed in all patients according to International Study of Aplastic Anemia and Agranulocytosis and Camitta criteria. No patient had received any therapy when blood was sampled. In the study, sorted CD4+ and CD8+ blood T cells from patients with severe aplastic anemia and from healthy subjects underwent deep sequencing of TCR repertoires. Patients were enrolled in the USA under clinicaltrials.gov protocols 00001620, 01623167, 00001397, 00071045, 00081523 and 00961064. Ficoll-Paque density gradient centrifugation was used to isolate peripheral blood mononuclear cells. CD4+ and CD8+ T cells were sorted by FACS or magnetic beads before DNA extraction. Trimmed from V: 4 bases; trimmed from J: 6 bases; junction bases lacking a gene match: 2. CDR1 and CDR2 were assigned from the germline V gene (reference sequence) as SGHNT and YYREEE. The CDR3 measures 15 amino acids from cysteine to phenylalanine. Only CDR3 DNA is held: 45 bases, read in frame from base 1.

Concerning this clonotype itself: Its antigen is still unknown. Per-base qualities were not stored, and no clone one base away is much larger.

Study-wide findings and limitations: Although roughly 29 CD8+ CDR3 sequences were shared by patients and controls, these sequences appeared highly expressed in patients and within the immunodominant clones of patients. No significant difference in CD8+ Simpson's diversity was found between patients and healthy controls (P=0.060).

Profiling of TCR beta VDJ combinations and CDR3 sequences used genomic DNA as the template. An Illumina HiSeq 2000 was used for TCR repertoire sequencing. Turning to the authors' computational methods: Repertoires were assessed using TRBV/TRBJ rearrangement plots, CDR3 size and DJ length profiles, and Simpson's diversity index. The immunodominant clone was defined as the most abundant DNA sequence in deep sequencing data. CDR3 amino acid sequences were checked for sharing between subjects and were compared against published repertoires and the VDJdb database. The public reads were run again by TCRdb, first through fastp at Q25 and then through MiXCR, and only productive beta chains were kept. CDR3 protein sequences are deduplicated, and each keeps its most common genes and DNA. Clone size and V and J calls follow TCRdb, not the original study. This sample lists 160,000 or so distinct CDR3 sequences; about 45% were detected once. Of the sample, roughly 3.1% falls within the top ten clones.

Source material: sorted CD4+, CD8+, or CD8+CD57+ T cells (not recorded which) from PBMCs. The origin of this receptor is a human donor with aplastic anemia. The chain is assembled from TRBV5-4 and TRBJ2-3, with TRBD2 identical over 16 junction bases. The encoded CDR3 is CASSVGLAGGDTQYF. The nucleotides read TGTGCCAGCAGCGTGGGACTAGCGGGGGGGGATACGCAGTATTTT.